These 5 T cell receptor beta chains were sequenced from one sample in a study of shared clonotypes between healthy human individuals. Repertoires were generated with immunoSEQ multiplex PCR, while TCRdb's copy carries only in-frame clones and drops some. This sample has approximately 740,000 clones; around 67% occur once, and the top ten carry 1.7%. Sequencing was performed on memory CD4+ T cells sorted from blood. Subset noted: CD45RA-negative fraction. Receptors originate from a woman in her twenties or thirties in good health.

This chain connects TRBV30 to TRBJ1-1; D might be TRBD1 (5 bases). Germline V gene lookup returns CDR1 GTSNPN and CDR2 SVGIG (reference sequence). The V gene lost 4 bases and the J gene lost 1 base, with 10 bases spanning the gap. The CDR3 sequence is 13 residues long. This chain's CDR3 is CAWIGGGNTEAFF. In DNA, the CDR3 is TGTGCCTGGATAGGCGGGGGGAACACTGAAGCTTTCTTT.

This chain uses TRBV27 with TRBJ1-4; D gene uncertain. Trimming removed 2 bases at V and 7 bases at J, with 5 bases between. The length of the CDR3 is 12 residues. Germline V lookup: CDR1 MNHEY, CDR2 SMNVEV (reference sequence). The CDR3 reads CASSLLAEKLFF. DNA of the CDR3: TGTGCCAGCAGTTTACTCGCTGAAAAACTGTTTTTT.

The chain's CDR3 is CASSPLDRAYGYTF. CDR3 DNA: TGTGCCAGCAGCCCCTTGGACAGGGCCTATGGCTACACCTTC. The rearrangement joins TRBV27 to TRBJ1-2; 8 nucleotides align to TRBD1. Germline trimming cut 6 bases from V and 4 bases from J; bases unmatched to any gene: 7. Germline-derived CDR1 and CDR2 are MNHEY and SMNVEV (reference sequence). This CDR3 has 14 amino acids.

V gene TRBV2 combines with J gene TRBJ1-1, with D unresolved. CDR3 length: 12 amino acids. CDR1 and CDR2 (germline): SNHLY, FYNNEI. V lost 6 bases to trimming and J lost 1 base, with 6 bases between them. CDR3 sequence: CASRVGNTEAFF. The CDR3 coding sequence is TGTGCCAGCAGAGTTGGGAACACTGAAGCTTTCTTT.

V is TRBV9 and J is TRBJ1-2; D is perhaps TRBD1 (6 bases). Between the trimmed V and J ends, which lost 0 bases and 5 bases, there was a span of 11 bases. The V gene's germline CDR1 is SGDLS and CDR2 YYNGEE. The CDR3 has 14 amino acids. CDR3: CASSVGGARYGYTF. In DNA form, the CDR3 reads TGTGCCAGCAGCGTAGGGGGGGCACGGTATGGCTACACCTTC. Drawing the rest from reference TRBV9 and TRBJ1-2, the complete variable domain is DSGVTQTPKHLITATGQRVTLRCSPRSGDLSVYWYQQSLDQGLQFLIQYYNGEERAKGNILERFSAQQFPDLHSELNLSSLELGDSALYFCASSVGGARYGYTFGSGTRLTVV.